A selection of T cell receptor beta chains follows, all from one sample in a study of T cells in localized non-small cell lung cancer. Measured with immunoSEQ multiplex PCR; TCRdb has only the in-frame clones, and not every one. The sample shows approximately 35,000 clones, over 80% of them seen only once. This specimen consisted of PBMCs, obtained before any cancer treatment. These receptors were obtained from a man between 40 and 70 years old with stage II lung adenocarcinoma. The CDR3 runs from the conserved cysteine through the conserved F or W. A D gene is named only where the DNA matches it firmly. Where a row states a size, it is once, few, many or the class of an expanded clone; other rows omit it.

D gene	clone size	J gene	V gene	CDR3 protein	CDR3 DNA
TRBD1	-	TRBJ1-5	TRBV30	CAWSVAGGGGKGPQHF	TGTGCCTGGAGTGTAGCGGGAGGGGGCGGGAAGGGGCCCCAGCATTTT
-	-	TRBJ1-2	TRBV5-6	CASSLGGNYGYTF	TGTGCCAGCAGCTTAGGCGGGAACTATGGCTACACCTTC
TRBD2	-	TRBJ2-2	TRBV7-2	CASSRAGTKNTGELFF	TGTGCCAGCAGCCGAGCGGGGACTAAAAACACCGGGGAGCTGTTTTTT
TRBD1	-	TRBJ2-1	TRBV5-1	CASSYRQGKNEQFF	TGCGCCAGCAGCTATCGACAGGGTAAGAATGAGCAGTTCTTC
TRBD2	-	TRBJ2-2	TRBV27	CATLAGGVNGELFF	TGTGCCACCCTAGCGGGAGGAGTCAACGGGGAGCTGTTTTTT
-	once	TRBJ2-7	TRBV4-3	CASSQGLATTYEQYF	TGCGCCAGCAGCCAAGGGCTAGCGACAACCTACGAGCAGTACTTC
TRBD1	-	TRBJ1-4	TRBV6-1	CASSVGQGNEKLFF	TGTGCCAGCAGTGTCGGACAGGGGAATGAAAAACTGTTTTTT
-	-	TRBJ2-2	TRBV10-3	CAISDRGDTGELFF	TGTGCCATCAGTGACAGGGGGGACACCGGGGAGCTGTTTTTT
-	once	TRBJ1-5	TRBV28	CASSPVGGAPLRGHF	TGTGCCAGCAGCCCTGTTGGGGGGGCGCCTCTGAGGGGGCATTTT
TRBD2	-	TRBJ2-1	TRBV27	CASTPLGTGLAGGPGKGGQFF	TGTGCCAGCACCCCGTTAGGGACGGGACTAGCGGGAGGGCCGGGCAAAGGGGGGCAGTTCTTC
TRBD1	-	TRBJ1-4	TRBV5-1	CASSTGGTGINEKLFF	TGCGCCAGCAGCACCGGAGGGACAGGGATAAATGAAAAACTGTTTTTT
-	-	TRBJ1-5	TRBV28	CASGRGGSHQPQHF	TGTGCCAGCGGGAGGGGGGGCAGTCATCAGCCCCAGCATTTT
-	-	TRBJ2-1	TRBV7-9	CASSLGASSSYNEQFF	TGTGCCAGCAGCTTAGGGGCGTCTAGCTCCTACAATGAGCAGTTCTTC
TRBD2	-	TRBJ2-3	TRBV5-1	CASSLSIAISGGADTQYF	TGCGCCAGCAGCTTGTCTATCGCAATTAGCGGGGGCGCAGATACGCAGTATTTT
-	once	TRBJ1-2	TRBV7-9	CASSLTSVSSKPNYGYTF	TGTGCCAGCAGCTTAACCTCGGTCTCCTCAAAACCCAACTATGGCTACACCTTC
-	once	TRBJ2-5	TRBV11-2	CASSLDPGGETQYF	TGTGCCAGCAGCTTAGATCCTGGGGGGGAGACCCAGTACTTC
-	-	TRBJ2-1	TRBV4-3	CASSHGGRNDEQFF	TGCGCCAGCAGCCACGGGGGTCGTAACGATGAGCAGTTCTTC
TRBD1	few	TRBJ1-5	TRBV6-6	CASSLTGDQPQHF	TGTGCCAGCAGTTTGACAGGGGATCAGCCCCAGCATTTT
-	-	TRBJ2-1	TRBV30	CAWGNQGNEQFF	TGTGCCTGGGGCAATCAGGGAAATGAGCAGTTCTTC
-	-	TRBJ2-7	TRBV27	CASSVRELSEQYF	TGTGCCAGCAGTGTCCGGGAGTTAAGCGAGCAGTACTTC
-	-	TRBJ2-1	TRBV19	CASSIGRDEQFF	TGTGCCAGTAGTATAGGTAGAGATGAGCAGTTCTTC
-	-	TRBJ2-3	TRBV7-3	CASSPPGTDTQYF	TGTGCCAGCAGCCCCCCTGGGACAGATACGCAGTATTTT